Following are 19 T cell receptor beta chains from one sample sequenced in a study of blood T cell repertoires in COVID-19. The data were produced by immunoSEQ multiplex PCR, yet TCRdb's version contains in-frame clones alone and is incomplete. The sample gives over 50,000 clones, 85% of which show up once; around 9.6% is in the top ten. Input material: peripheral blood. These receptors were taken from a human donor in a cohort sampled during active COVID-19.

The rearrangement links TRBV5-1 to TRBJ2-2; D not certain. The V end was cut by 0 bases, the J end by 3 bases, with 9 bases between. CDR1 and CDR2 from the germline V gene are SGHRS and YFSETQ. This CDR3 region has 15 residues. CDR3 amino acids: CASSLEEFDTGELFF. The CDR3, as DNA: TGCGCCAGCAGCTTGGAGGAGTTTGACACCGGGGAGCTGTTTTTT.

This clone appeared a single time. Sequence at one end of the junction differs from germline and may be a read error. The chain employs TRBV5-6 and TRBJ1-4; perhaps TRBD1 as D (6 bases). CDR1 and CDR2 from the germline V gene are SGHDT and YYEEEE. The CDR3 is 14 amino acids. The CDR3 DNA sequence: TGTGCCAGCAGCTTCGGGGGGGCTAAAGAAAAACTGTTTTTT. Residues: CASSFGGAKEKLFF.

The chain joins TRBV6-6 to TRBJ1-4; possibly TRBD1 for D (5 bases). Trimming stripped 3 bases from V and 4 bases from J, with 12 bases between. CDR1 MNHNY and CDR2 SVGAGI come from the germline V gene (reference sequence). The CDR3 has 15 residues. CDR3 amino acids: CASSYSDGHNEKLFF. The CDR3, as DNA: TGTGCCAGCAGTTATTCGGACGGACATAATGAAAAACTGTTTTTT.

V gene TRBV19 combines with J gene TRBJ2-1; D is ambiguous. V lost 7 bases and J 0 bases, leaving 13 bases between the germline ends. The CDR3 runs to 15 residues. Germline V gene sequence: CDR1 LNHDA, CDR2 SQIVND (reference sequence). The CDR3 DNA follows: TGTGCCAGTACCGTCCGGCGGAGCTCCTACAATGAGCAGTTCTTC. Translation gives CASTVRRSSYNEQFF. The variable domain in full, with the rest retrieved from reference TRBV19 and TRBJ2-1, is DGGITQSPKYLFRKEGQNVTLSCEQNLNHDAMYWYRQDPGQGLRLIYYSQIVNDFQKGDIAEGYSVSREKKESFPLTVTSAQKNPTAFYLCASTVRRSSYNEQFFGPGTRLTVL.

The gene calls are TRBV6-5 and TRBJ1-1; 7 bases are a match to TRBD1. V lost 6 bases to trimming and J lost 1 base; unmatched junction nucleotides: 8. The CDR3 is 15 residues long. Per the germline V gene, CDR1 is MNHEY and CDR2 is SVGAGI. The CDR3 region is CASRIDRARNTEAFF. CDR3 sequence (DNA): TGTGCCAGCAGGATTGACAGGGCACGGAACACTGAAGCTTTCTTT.

V usage is TRBV3-1 (or the pseudogene TRBV3-2) and J usage is TRBJ1-6, with a weak D call TRBD1 (5 bases). V was trimmed by 1 base and J by 8 bases, leaving 9 bases between them. Germline V lookup: CDR1 LGHDT, CDR2 YNNKEL (reference sequence). The CDR3 loop spans 14 amino acids. CDR3 DNA: TGTGCCAGCAGCCAAGCCAGGGTCGATTCACCCCTCCACTTT. This sequence encodes CASSQARVDSPLHF.

The chain links TRBV24-1 to TRBJ2-2; D gene unclear. Trimming stripped 7 bases from V and 7 bases from J, with 9 bases between. Germline CDR1 is KGHDR and CDR2 is SFDVKD. The CDR3 contains 12 residues. The CDR3 spells CATSEVVGELFF. The CDR3 DNA sequence: TGTGCCACCAGCGAGGTTGTCGGGGAGCTGTTTTTT.

The chain couples TRBV7-6 to TRBJ2-3, with 8 bases aligning to TRBD2. The CDR3 runs to 15 residues. Germline V gene sequence: CDR1 SGHVS, CDR2 FNYEAQ. V gave up 4 bases and J gave up 3 bases; unmatched junction bases: 6. CDR3 amino acids: CASSSGGGATDTQYF. The CDR3 DNA follows: TGTGCCAGCAGCTCCGGGGGGGGAGCGACAGATACGCAGTATTTT.

This chain links TRBV2 with TRBJ1-5, with 11 bases that match TRBD1. CDR3 length equals 17 residues. The J segment lost 0 bases and the V segment lost 7 bases, leaving 8 bases of the junction unmatched. The germline gives CDR1 SNHLY, CDR2 FYNNEI. The CDR3 nucleotides are TGTGCCAGCATAGAGGACAGGGGGCCATATAGCAATCAGCCCCAGCATTTT. This encodes CASIEDRGPYSNQPQHF.

The genes are TRBV28 and TRBJ2-1; 12 bases map to TRBD2. Germline CDR1 is MDHEN and CDR2 is SYDVKM. The junction had 7 bases not matched to a gene; V was cut back by 8 bases and J by 8 bases. CDR3 length: 14 amino acids. CDR3 sequence: CASRLAGVLDEQFF. In DNA form, the CDR3 reads TGTGCCAGCCGACTAGCGGGAGTCTTGGATGAGCAGTTCTTC.

V is TRBV2 and J is TRBJ2-1, with 11 nucleotides matching TRBD2. CDR3 length equals 15 residues. With V trimmed by 5 bases and J by 2 bases, 2 bases remained unmatched. The V gene's germline CDR1 is SNHLY and CDR2 FYNNEI. The CDR3 region has the DNA TGTGCCAGCAGTTTAGCGGGAGGGCCCTACAATGAGCAGTTCTTC. It is translated as CASSLAGGPYNEQFF.

The rearrangement links TRBV23-1 to TRBJ1-5; TRBD1 aligns across 8 bases. TRBV23-1 carries the ORF label, with uncertain function. The CDR3 extends over 14 amino acids. The V and J ends lost 7 bases and 6 bases, in that order; junction bases with no gene match: 8. CDR3 sequence (DNA): TGCGCCAGCAACGGACAGGGAGTCCGTCAGCCCCAGCATTTT. Amino acid sequence: CASNGQGVRQPQHF.

This rearrangement joins TRBV2 to TRBJ2-7; 7 positions agree with TRBD1. This CDR3 spans 12 amino acids. V was pared by 8 bases and J by 7 bases, with 8 bases of the junction left unmatched. Germline V gene sequence: CDR1 SNHLY, CDR2 FYNNEI. Here the CDR3 DNA reads TGTGCCAGCTCTCAGGGGGAGTGGGAGCAGTACTTC. Encoded protein: CASSQGEWEQYF. The full variable domain, its missing parts supplied by reference TRBV2 and TRBJ2-7, is EPEVTQTPSHQVTQMGQEVILRCVPISNHLYFYWYRQILGQKVEFLVSFYNNEISEKSEIFDDQFSVERPDGSNFTLKIRSTKLEDSAMYFCASSQGEWEQYFGPGTRLTVT.

The chain is built from TRBV29-1 and TRBJ2-1; D might be TRBD2 (5 bases). V was cut by 1 base and J by 0 bases, with 13 bases left in between. CDR1 and CDR2 (germline): SQVTM, ANQGSEA. This CDR3 is 16 amino acids long. CDR3 loop: CSVEGLALSSYNEQFF. DNA of the CDR3: TGCAGCGTTGAAGGCCTAGCCCTAAGCTCCTACAATGAGCAGTTCTTC.

The chain uses TRBV5-1 and TRBJ1-2, with 11 bases lining up with TRBD1. The CDR3 runs to 16 residues. Germline loops: CDR1 SGHRS, CDR2 YFSETQ. Losses at the gene ends were 0 bases for V and 8 bases for J; bases not matched to a gene: 9. The CDR3: CASSLGTGGSRGGYTF. The CDR3 bases are TGCGCCAGCAGCTTGGGGACAGGGGGCTCCCGCGGAGGCTACACCTTC.

This rearrangement joins TRBV28 to TRBJ2-5; 11 nucleotides line up with TRBD2. The V gene's germline CDR1 is MDHEN and CDR2 SYDVKM. J was trimmed by 3 bases and V by 6 bases; bases with no gene match: 9. The CDR3 has 16 amino acids. CDR3 in amino acids: CASSTTRLAGKETQYF. CDR3 DNA: TGTGCCAGCAGCACAACAAGACTAGCGGGAAAAGAGACCCAGTACTTC.

This clone was counted a few times. This chain joins TRBV5-1 and TRBJ1-1; 10 bases map to TRBD1. V shed 0 bases, J shed 0 bases, and the junction held 5 bases outside the gene matches. This CDR3 spans 17 amino acids. CDR1 and CDR2 (germline): SGHRS, YFSETQ. The CDR3 loop reads CASSLGTGGFMNTEAFF. CDR3 nucleotides: TGCGCCAGCAGCTTGGGGACAGGGGGATTCATGAACACTGAAGCTTTCTTT.

The genes are TRBV10-3 and TRBJ2-3; maybe TRBD2 (7 bases). Trimming stripped 4 bases from V and 5 bases from J, with 19 bases between. The CDR3 is 16 amino acids. CDR1 and CDR2 (germline): ENHRY, SYGVKD. The CDR3 here is CAISAGGGNLRDTQYF. CDR3 sequence (DNA): TGTGCCATCAGTGCGGGCGGGGGCAATCTTCGAGATACGCAGTATTTT.

The genes are TRBV4-3 and TRBJ2-3; D gene ambiguous. This CDR3 is built from 14 residues. Trimming took off 0 bases at V and 0 bases at J, with 4 bases between the two ends. Germline values: CDR1 LGHNA, CDR2 YSLEER. CDR3 sequence (DNA): TGCGCCAGCAGCCAAGAGGCTAGCACAGATACGCAGTATTTT. Encoded protein: CASSQEASTDTQYF.